A selection of T cell receptor beta chains follows, all from one sample in a study of shared clonotypes between healthy human individuals. Assay: immunoSEQ multiplex PCR; the TCRdb copy retains only in-frame clones and omits some. In the table there are some 1.5 million clones, 95% to 99% of which are singletons. The specimen was naive CD4+ T cells sorted from blood. These receptors all stem from a man aged 30-40 years in good health. Both conserved end residues are part of each CDR3. Fields, in order: CDR3 protein, CDR3 length, V gene.

cdr3_aa: CASSLSLHGYTF
cdr3_length: 12
v_call: TRBV28

cdr3_aa: CATSRDKQAASTIYF
cdr3_length: 15
v_call: TRBV15

cdr3_aa: CASSTGATDTQYF
cdr3_length: 13
v_call: TRBV7-6

cdr3_aa: CASASTGEGYGYTF
cdr3_length: 14
v_call: TRBV6-6

cdr3_aa: CASSGVNQETQYF
cdr3_length: 13
v_call: TRBV10-1

cdr3_aa: CASSLLTGGETQYF
cdr3_length: 14
v_call: TRBV5-4

cdr3_aa: CASSLEQPYEQYF
cdr3_length: 13
v_call: TRBV7-2

cdr3_aa: CASRQEGGTEAFF
cdr3_length: 13
v_call: TRBV2

cdr3_aa: CASSIYGQGPANRGNEQFF
cdr3_length: 19
v_call: TRBV19

cdr3_aa: CASRWTEQPQHF
cdr3_length: 12
v_call: TRBV28

cdr3_aa: CASSYLTSAETYEQYF
cdr3_length: 16
v_call: TRBV6-5

cdr3_aa: CASSYSTTGELFF
cdr3_length: 13
v_call: TRBV6-5

cdr3_aa: CASSEPGLPYEQYF
cdr3_length: 14
v_call: TRBV5-6

cdr3_aa: CASSPGGTVLDTQYF
cdr3_length: 15
v_call: TRBV5-1

cdr3_aa: CASSAPGQLGEKLFF
cdr3_length: 15
v_call: TRBV28

cdr3_aa: CASSQNAARGSPEQETQYF
cdr3_length: 19
v_call: TRBV4-2

cdr3_aa: CASSFPKTGYGYTF
cdr3_length: 14
v_call: TRBV7-9

cdr3_aa: CASSVGGLPGELFF
cdr3_length: 14
v_call: TRBV9

cdr3_aa: CASSQGGRALDTQYF
cdr3_length: 15
v_call: TRBV19

cdr3_aa: CASSLPQTGMNTEAFF
cdr3_length: 16
v_call: TRBV28

cdr3_aa: CASSFTDREEAYEQYF
cdr3_length: 16
v_call: TRBV28

cdr3_aa: CASSLAPGRPRATNEKLFF
cdr3_length: 19
v_call: TRBV5-1

cdr3_aa: CASSLVLAGPPYEQYF
cdr3_length: 16
v_call: TRBV5-1

cdr3_aa: CASSRDTAKNIQYF
cdr3_length: 14
v_call: TRBV5-1

cdr3_aa: CASSGLAENEQFF
cdr3_length: 13
v_call: TRBV10-2

cdr3_aa: CSVRGLALNEQFF
cdr3_length: 13
v_call: TRBV29-1

cdr3_aa: CASSVSGTSVSYEQYF
cdr3_length: 16
v_call: TRBV19

cdr3_aa: CASSSPGWPYGYTF
cdr3_length: 14
v_call: TRBV28

cdr3_aa: CATSVQVSYEQYF
cdr3_length: 13
v_call: TRBV15

cdr3_aa: CASSLNRNYGYTF
cdr3_length: 13
v_call: TRBV5-1

cdr3_aa: CASSSRTSGRTDTQYF
cdr3_length: 16
v_call: TRBV6-5

cdr3_aa: CASSFSPASTDTQYF
cdr3_length: 15
v_call: TRBV27

cdr3_aa: CASSVRTSGRSDTQYF
cdr3_length: 16
v_call: TRBV21-1

cdr3_aa: CASSSDSYTEAFF
cdr3_length: 13
v_call: TRBV28